The 28 T cell receptor beta chains given below trace back to one sample, sequenced in a study of siplizumab effects on memory and regulatory T cells. Method: immunoSEQ multiplex PCR; TCRdb's copy keeps in-frame clones and lacks some. The data hold 100,000 or so clones, with around 94% observed a single time. Sample: Tregs sorted from blood. These TCRs come from a human donor in good health.

This chain joins TRBV6-1 and TRBJ2-7, with 9 bases identical to TRBD2. The germline V gene encodes CDR1 MNHNS and CDR2 SASEGT. After removal of 7 bases from V and 9 bases from J, the junction contained 10 bases not matched to a gene. The CDR3 is 13 amino acids. The CDR3: CASKAGGGVGQYF. In DNA, the CDR3 is TGTGCCAGCAAAGCGGGAGGCGGGGTCGGGCAGTACTTC.

This clone was recorded once. The chain has TRBV2 and TRBJ1-2; D not resolved. CDR3 length: 12 amino acids. CDR1 and CDR2 from the germline V gene are SNHLY and FYNNEI. V gave up 6 bases and J gave up 7 bases, with 12 bases separating them. CDR3 bases: TGTGCCAGCAGCCAGACCTGGGGTGGCTACACCTTC. Its protein product is CASSQTWGGYTF.

This clone was found once. DNA for the CDR3: TGTGCCAGCAGCTTAGCCGGACTTCCCTACAATGAGCAGTTCTTC. Its protein is CASSLAGLPYNEQFF. The chain recombines TRBV7-9 with TRBJ2-1; a possible D gene is TRBD2 (5 bases). The CDR3 runs 15 residues. CDR1 and CDR2 from the germline V gene are SEHNR and FQNEAQ (reference sequence). V was shortened by 0 bases and J by 2 bases, with 8 bases between the two germline ends.

This chain uses TRBV5-5 with TRBJ1-2, with a possible D match to TRBD1 (6 bases). V lost 2 bases, J lost 4 bases, and 15 bases lay in between. Germline V CDR1 and CDR2: SGHKS, YYEKEE (reference sequence). This CDR3 has 15 amino acids. The CDR3 DNA follows: TGTGCCAGCAGCTTTTACTACAGGGACGGCTATGGCTACACCTTC. Amino acid sequence: CASSFYYRDGYGYTF.

The rearrangement links TRBV4-1 to TRBJ2-1; either TRBD1 or TRBD2 may supply D (6 bases each). In germline, CDR1 is MGHRA, CDR2 YSYEKL. V shed 2 bases and J shed 7 bases, with 21 bases lying between them. The CDR3 runs 17 residues. In DNA form, the CDR3 reads TGCGCCAGCAGCCAAACTGAAGGGGGGTTTGGTGGTAATGAGCAGTTCTTC. Translation: CASSQTEGGFGGNEQFF.

This chain links TRBV21-1 with TRBJ2-5; TRBD1 is the table's D call and was not checked against the DNA. TRBV21-1 corresponds to a pseudogene. The CDR3 length is 14 residues. CDR3 DNA: TGTGCCAGCAGCAACATCCGGATCCCAGGGGGTCAGGACTTC. This translates into CASSNIRIPGGQDF.

V usage is TRBV5-1 and J usage is TRBJ2-2, with no clear D. Trimming took 2 bases from V and 0 from J, leaving 11 bases between them. The CDR3 loop spans 16 amino acids. Germline V CDR1 and CDR2: SGHRS, YFSETQ. The CDR3 reads CASSLTLRTNTGELFF. The CDR3 bases are TGCGCCAGCAGCTTAACCCTCCGGACGAACACCGGGGAGCTGTTTTTT.

In its sample, this clone was seen once. The rearrangement links TRBV2 to TRBJ1-5; D call uncertain. Germline values: CDR1 SNHLY, CDR2 FYNNEI. Trimming pared 7 bases from V and 3 bases from J, leaving 10 bases between. This CDR3 has 13 residues. This CDR3 reads CASIDNFNQPQHF. For the CDR3, the DNA is TGTGCCAGCATTGACAATTTCAATCAGCCCCAGCATTTT.

V and J are TRBV18 and TRBJ1-1, with 7 bases matching TRBD1. CDR3 length: 13 amino acids. Unmatched junction bases numbered 4, after V lost 3 bases and J lost 6 bases. CDR1 KGHSH and CDR2 LQKENI come from the germline V gene. This chain's CDR3 is CASSPSRGAEAFF. Here the CDR3 DNA reads TGTGCCAGCTCACCTTCCAGGGGGGCTGAAGCTTTCTTT.

The chain links TRBV5-4 to TRBJ1-2, with D tentatively TRBD1 (5 bases). This CDR3 region has 17 residues. Between the trimmed V and J ends, which lost 0 bases and 7 bases, there was a span of 22 bases. CDR1 is SGHNT, CDR2 YYREEE, per germline (reference sequence). The CDR3 loop reads CASSLETGLSASSGYTF. As DNA, the CDR3 is TGTGCCAGCAGCTTGGAAACAGGACTCTCAGCGTCGAGTGGCTACACCTTC.

The genes are TRBV28 and TRBJ2-1; 9 nucleotides align to TRBD2. The CDR3 consists of 13 residues. The junction had 6 bases not matched to a gene; V was cut back by 6 bases and J by 9 bases. In germline, CDR1 is MDHEN, CDR2 SYDVKM. CDR3: CASRAGGRVEQFF. In DNA, the CDR3 is TGTGCCAGCAGGGCGGGAGGGCGTGTTGAGCAGTTCTTC.

This clone has just one count. V and J are TRBV7-2 and TRBJ2-3; TRBD2 matches at 12 bases. The V gene's germline CDR1 is SGHTA and CDR2 FQGNSA. The CDR3 runs to 16 residues. V lost 5 bases to trimming and J lost 3 bases; unmatched junction nucleotides: 6. The CDR3 coding sequence is TGTGCCAGCAGCCAAACTAGCGGGAGGTCGACAGATACGCAGTATTTT. As protein: CASSQTSGRSTDTQYF.

This chain uses TRBV27 with TRBJ1-1; D gene ambiguous. V lost 5 bases, J lost 5 bases, and 15 bases lay in between. The CDR3 contains 14 residues. The germline V gene encodes CDR1 MNHEY and CDR2 SMNVEV (reference sequence). DNA for the CDR3: TGTGCCAGCAGTCCATACCCCAGGTCTACTGAAGCTTTCTTT. This sequence encodes CASSPYPRSTEAFF.

The chain carries TRBV7-9 and TRBJ2-1; TRBD1 or TRBD2 may be the D gene (6 bases each). The CDR3 length is 17 residues. The V end was cut by 4 bases, the J end by 3 bases, with 19 bases between. In germline, CDR1 is SEHNR, CDR2 FQNEAQ (reference sequence). CDR3 bases: TGTGCCAGCAGCTCCAAGTTGTGGGAGGACAGCTACAATGAGCAGTTCTTC. Protein sequence: CASSSKLWEDSYNEQFF.

J is TRBJ1-4 and V is TRBV30, with 7 bases that match TRBD1. The CDR3 loop spans 12 amino acids. Germline-derived CDR1 and CDR2 are GTSNPN and SVGIG (reference sequence). The V segment lost 8 bases and the J segment 5 bases; nucleotides outside the gene matches: 5. The CDR3 protein is CAGDSGNEKLFF. The CDR3 DNA reads TGTGCCGGGGACAGCGGGAATGAAAAACTGTTTTTT.

The chain carries TRBV5-4 and TRBJ1-2; D not resolved. Germline-derived CDR1 and CDR2 are SGHNT and YYREEE (reference sequence). V lost 4 bases to trimming and J lost 4 bases, with 11 bases between them. CDR3 length: 13 residues. CDR3 sequence (DNA): TGTGCCAGCAGCCCCGACGTGTTCTATGGCTACACCTTC. This translates into CASSPDVFYGYTF.

The chain employs TRBV19 and TRBJ1-5; 7 nucleotides match TRBD1. CDR1 and CDR2 (germline): LNHDA, SQIVND (reference sequence). V lost 5 bases, J lost 5 bases, and 9 bases stayed unmatched. CDR3 length: 15 residues. CDR3 nucleotides: TGTGCCAGTAGTGACCGAGACAGGGTATATCAGCCCCAGCATTTT. Amino acids: CASSDRDRVYQPQHF.

This chain links TRBV6-6 with TRBJ2-7, with D unclear. V lost 6 bases, J lost 0 bases, and 9 bases lay in between. CDR1 is MNHNY and CDR2 is SVGAGI in the germline V gene (reference sequence). The CDR3 is 13 amino acids. CDR3 region: CASRVTPSYEQYF. The CDR3 bases are TGTGCCAGCAGGGTTACCCCCTCCTACGAGCAGTACTTC.

V is TRBV20-1 and J is TRBJ2-5; D not resolved. Looked up from germline, CDR1 is DFQATT and CDR2 is SNEGSKA (reference sequence). Trimming removed 2 bases at V and 5 bases at J, with 6 bases between. The CDR3 covers 11 residues. CDR3 residues: CSARRMETQYF. CDR3 coding DNA: TGCAGTGCTAGAAGAATGGAGACCCAGTACTTC.

This rearrangement joins TRBV29-1 to TRBJ1-2; D is unclear. Trimming shortened V by 2 bases and J by 5 bases, and 9 bases separated the two germline ends. The germline gives CDR1 SQVTM, CDR2 ANQGSEA. There are 12 residues in the CDR3. This chain's CDR3 is CSVEPNEYGYTF. CDR3 coding DNA: TGCAGCGTTGAACCGAATGAATATGGCTACACCTTC.

Note on this clone: An end of the junction differs from the germline gene, which may be a read error. The chain uses TRBV5-1 and TRBJ2-7, with a tentative D call TRBD2 (5 bases). Germline-derived CDR1 and CDR2 are SGHRS and YFSETQ. The CDR3 spans 17 residues. CDR3 residues: CASRLGLLAGPPREQYF. Here the CDR3 DNA reads TGCGCCAGCAGATTGGGTCTCCTAGCCGGCCCCCCCCGCGAGCAGTACTTC.

The rearrangement joins TRBV27 to TRBJ2-7; D call uncertain. Trimming took 4 bases from V and 8 from J, leaving 15 bases between them. The germline gives CDR1 MNHEY, CDR2 SMNVEV (reference sequence). CDR3 length: 13 amino acids. CDR3 sequence reads: CASSYRATTQQYF. The CDR3 coding sequence is TGTGCCAGCAGTTATCGGGCCACCACCCAGCAGTACTTC.

The rearrangement uses TRBV29-1 and TRBJ2-3; unclear D gene. The germline gives CDR1 SQVTM, CDR2 ANQGSEA. The CDR3 loop spans 13 amino acids. The V and J ends lost 4 bases and 3 bases respectively, with 11 bases between them. CDR3 in amino acids: CSVVVVMTDTQYF. Written as DNA, the CDR3 is TGCAGCGTTGTAGTAGTGATGACAGATACGCAGTATTTT.

The gene calls are TRBV18 and TRBJ2-1; 13 nucleotides line up with TRBD2. V dropped 3 bases and J dropped 5; count of bases not matched to a gene: 13. CDR3 length: 19 residues. Germline loops: CDR1 KGHSH, CDR2 LQKENI. The CDR3 nucleotides are TGTGCCAGCTCACCCCCGGTAGGGACTAGCGGGACCGTCAACAATGAGCAGTTCTTC. It yields the protein CASSPPVGTSGTVNNEQFF.

The V gene is TRBV6-6, the J gene TRBJ2-7, with D uncertain. This CDR3 has 14 amino acids. V was cut by 0 bases and J by 3 bases, with 9 bases left in between. CDR1 MNHNY and CDR2 SVGAGI come from the germline V gene (reference sequence). Here the CDR3 DNA reads TGTGCCAGCAGTTACTCGAATGGATTCTACGAGCAGTACTTC. This gives the protein CASSYSNGFYEQYF.

V is TRBV28 and J is TRBJ2-7; 7 positions match TRBD1. CDR3 length equals 19 residues. Germline V gene data show CDR1 as MDHEN and CDR2 as SYDVKM. With 6 bases clipped from V and 5 bases from J, the junction kept 25 bases outside the gene matches. The CDR3 protein is CASRHSRSSARGLGHEQYF. CDR3 coding DNA: TGTGCCAGCAGGCACTCGAGGTCCTCTGCGAGGGGGCTGGGTCACGAGCAGTACTTC.

V gene TRBV2 combines with J gene TRBJ1-3; D gene unclear. The CDR3 sequence is 15 residues long. Germline assignment: CDR1 SNHLY and CDR2 FYNNEI. Deletions cut 1 base from V and 6 bases from J, with 13 bases between. CDR3 sequence: CASSEGHTLENTIYF. In DNA, the CDR3 is TGTGCCAGCAGTGAAGGACATACCCTGGAAAACACCATATATTTT.

The V call is TRBV10-2, the J call TRBJ1-1; no reliable D call. This CDR3 region has 12 residues. Germline V lookup: CDR1 WSHSY, CDR2 SAAADI. Trimming took off 7 bases at V and 2 bases at J, with 8 bases between the two ends. CDR3 residues: CASTNGNTEAFF. CDR3 coding DNA: TGCGCCAGCACCAACGGAAACACTGAAGCTTTCTTT.